This entry lists 16 T cell receptor beta chains sequenced from one sample in a study of T cell clonotyping in hematopoietic cell transplantation (TCRdb year 2021). Preparation of the library involved the immunoSEQ multiplex PCR assay. Held by TCRdb, this immuneACCESS table contains in-frame sequences only and omits some clones. Under half of the omission traces to an unresolved V gene where checked; the cause of the rest is unknown. The sample data list roughly 48,000 clones, and about four fifths of these were observed just once. The ten most abundant clones make up approximately 5.4% of the sample. The meaning of the sample's time point label: recipient sample about 28 days before transplant, after cytoreduction. Sequencing was performed on peripheral blood mononuclear cells, taken before stem cell transplant. These receptors were collected from a man in his 60s with myelodysplastic syndrome. Some clones in this sample may be carry-over from other donors' samples.

The chain combines TRBV5-1 with TRBJ1-4; TRBD1 might be the D (6 bases). The CDR3 covers 16 residues. Germline V gene sequence: CDR1 SGHRS, CDR2 YFSETQ. V gave up 0 bases and J gave up 0 bases, with 9 bases separating them. CDR3 protein: CASSLDRQATNEKLFF. In DNA form, the CDR3 reads TGCGCCAGCAGCTTGGACCGACAGGCAACTAATGAAAAACTGTTTTTT.

This clone appeared a few times. The V gene is TRBV20-1, the J gene TRBJ2-3; D is unresolved. CDR3 length: 11 amino acids. The V gene lost 6 bases and the J gene lost 4 bases, with 8 bases spanning the gap. Germline V gives CDR1 DFQATT, CDR2 SNEGSKA (reference sequence). The CDR3 DNA reads TGCAGTGCCGCGTACGCAGATACGCAGTATTTT. Protein: CSAAYADTQYF.

The rearrangement links TRBV23-1 to TRBJ1-2; 7 nucleotides align to TRBD1. TRBV23-1 belongs to the ORF category, with a function that is uncertain. The V segment lost 3 bases and the J segment 0 bases; nucleotides outside the gene matches: 19. The CDR3 runs 20 residues. CDR3 sequence: CASSQLYLCQGELANYGYTF. The CDR3 bases are TGCGCCAGCAGTCAGTTGTACCTCTGTCAGGGGGAGTTAGCTAACTATGGCTACACCTTC.

As DNA, the CDR3 is TGTGCCATCAGTGAGGGTCTGAGGGGCGCCGGGGAGCTGTTTTTT. Encoded protein: CAISEGLRGAGELFF. This chain joins TRBV10-3 and TRBJ2-2, with D perhaps being TRBD1 or TRBD2 (5 bases each). The CDR3 is 15 residues long. V dropped 2 bases and J dropped 6 bases, with 13 bases sitting between them. The germline V gene encodes CDR1 ENHRY and CDR2 SYGVKD.

This chain joins TRBV5-1 and TRBJ1-5, with 9 bases lining up with TRBD1. Germline CDR1 and CDR2: SGHRS and YFSETQ. Trimming at V came to 7 bases and at J to 2 bases, leaving 7 bases not matched to a gene. CDR3 length: 15 residues. The CDR3, as DNA: TGCGCCAGCCCGGGACAGGGAAGGTGCAATCAGCCCCAGCATTTT. This encodes CASPGQGRCNQPQHF.

The gene calls are TRBV28 and TRBJ1-3; tentative D call: TRBD1 (6 bases). V was pared by 3 bases and J by 4 bases, with 13 bases between. Germline loops: CDR1 MDHEN, CDR2 SYDVKM. The CDR3 consists of 15 residues. In DNA form, the CDR3 reads TGTGCCAGCAGTTTTGTGAGGGGGGAAGGAAACACCATATATTTT. This sequence encodes CASSFVRGEGNTIYF.

This chain connects TRBV5-6 to TRBJ1-5; tentative D call: TRBD1 (6 bases). The CDR3 consists of 15 residues. CDR1 is SGHDT, CDR2 YYEEEE, per germline. The ends were cut back, 1 base at V and 3 bases at J, with 11 bases in the middle. The CDR3 DNA is TGTGCCAGCAGCTTGTCGACAGGCCTCAATCAGCCCCAGCATTTT. This sequence encodes CASSLSTGLNQPQHF.

The V gene is TRBV7-9, the J gene TRBJ1-6; the match to TRBD1 covers 10 bases. Trimming cost V 3 bases and J 9 bases; bases outside gene matches: 11. CDR3 length: 17 amino acids. CDR1 SEHNR and CDR2 FQNEAQ come from the germline V gene (reference sequence). CDR3 amino acids: CASSFKGSGTGASPLHF. The DNA of the CDR3 is TGTGCCAGCAGCTTTAAGGGTAGCGGGACAGGGGCTTCACCCCTCCACTTT.

The V and J genes are TRBV30 and TRBJ2-7; 7 nucleotides align to TRBD1. Germline CDR1 reads GTSNPN; CDR2 reads SVGIG (reference sequence). This CDR3 spans 13 amino acids. Losses at the gene ends were 3 bases for V and 4 bases for J; bases not matched to a gene: 6. The CDR3 here is CAWRQGQFYEQYF. CDR3 bases: TGTGCCTGGAGGCAGGGACAGTTTTACGAGCAGTACTTC.

CDR3 region: CASSSNRGSEKLFF. The CDR3 nucleotides read TGTGCCAGCAGTTCAAACAGGGGAAGTGAAAAACTGTTTTTT. The chain couples TRBV25-1 to TRBJ1-4, with 7 bases that match TRBD1. The CDR3 contains 14 residues. Losses at the gene ends were 5 bases for V and 7 bases for J; bases not matched to a gene: 7. Germline V gene data show CDR1 as MGHDK and CDR2 as SYGVNS.

The J gene is TRBJ2-1, the V gene TRBV28; 7 bases are shared with TRBD1. The CDR3 consists of 14 residues. The V and J ends lost 8 bases and 0 bases, in that order; junction bases with no gene match: 4. CDR1 and CDR2 from the germline V gene are MDHEN and SYDVKM. The CDR3 loop is CASGRDSSYNEQFF. Written as DNA, the CDR3 is TGTGCCAGCGGCCGGGACAGCTCCTACAATGAGCAGTTCTTC.

The chain uses TRBV19 and TRBJ1-2; TRBD1 might be the D (5 bases). In germline, CDR1 is LNHDA, CDR2 SQIVND (reference sequence). This CDR3 has 13 residues. The V and J ends lost 9 bases and 1 base respectively, with 12 bases between them. The CDR3 region has the DNA TGTGCCAGCAGGACAAGGGATAACTATGGCTACACCTTC. Residues: CASRTRDNYGYTF.

This clone was detected a few times. The rearrangement links TRBV5-8 to TRBJ2-3, with a possible D match to TRBD1 (5 bases). V was clipped by 7 bases and J by 4 bases, with 22 bases between them. The CDR3 is made up of 16 amino acids. Looked up from germline, CDR1 is SGHTS and CDR2 is YDEGEE. The chain's CDR3 is CASSYTPGIHSDTQYF. The CDR3 region has the DNA TGTGCCAGCTCCTACACGCCAGGGATCCACTCAGATACGCAGTATTTT.

Only one count was recorded for this clone. The chain carries TRBV7-9 and TRBJ1-2; D not certain. The CDR3 contains 14 residues. V was trimmed by 0 bases and J by 8 bases, leaving 13 bases between them. Germline loops: CDR1 SEHNR, CDR2 FQNEAQ (reference sequence). CDR3 sequence: CASSLAQAYGGYTF. CDR3 coding DNA: TGTGCCAGCAGCTTAGCGCAGGCTTACGGGGGCTACACCTTC.

The genes are TRBV9 and TRBJ2-3; D is unresolved. Germline CDR1 and CDR2: SGDLS and YYNGEE. The V end was cut by 9 bases, the J end by 1 base, with 12 bases between. This CDR3 has 13 residues. CDR3 sequence: CAIQSSRTDTQYF. The CDR3 DNA is TGTGCCATCCAGTCCTCTCGCACAGATACGCAGTATTTT.

The rearrangement joins TRBV18 to TRBJ1-5; 7 bases match TRBD1. CDR3 size: 15 residues. The germline V gene has CDR1 KGHSH and CDR2 LQKENI. V shed 3 bases and J 4 bases; nucleotides not matched to a gene: 6. CDR3: CASSPGPGQNQPQHF. CDR3 coding DNA: TGTGCCAGCTCACCCGGGCCGGGACAGAATCAGCCCCAGCATTTT.